This passage covers 21 T cell receptor beta chains from one sample sequenced in a study of shared clonotypes between healthy human individuals. Clones were sequenced by immunoSEQ multiplex PCR, and TCRdb holds only the in-frame ones, with some missing. The table records about 500,000 clones, 75% to 80% of them present only once. The sequenced sample was PBMCs. These receptors came from a woman in her 40s in good health. Some clones in this sample may be carry-over from other donors' samples.

This rearrangement joins TRBV7-9 to TRBJ1-1, with TRBD1 matching 7 bases. The CDR3 runs to 15 residues. J lost 7 bases, V lost 5 bases, and 13 bases had no gene match. Germline CDR1 is SEHNR and CDR2 is FQNEAQ (reference sequence). The CDR3 protein is CASSLRGGVAGEAFF. The DNA for the CDR3 is TGTGCCAGCAGCCTCAGGGGGGGTGTGGCCGGTGAAGCTTTCTTT.

This clone was recorded at least ten times. The rearrangement uses TRBV27 and TRBJ2-7, with a weak D call TRBD2 (6 bases). The CDR3 is 13 amino acids. The germline CDR1 and CDR2 sequences are MNHEY and SMNVEV (reference sequence). Trimming shortened V by 6 bases and J by 2 bases, and 11 bases separated the two germline ends. The CDR3 DNA reads TGTGCCAGCAGGCGGGACTTAACCTACGAGCAGTACTTC. Amino acid sequence: CASRRDLTYEQYF.

The V gene is TRBV5-8, the J gene TRBJ1-4; D not resolved. Germline lookup yields CDR1 SGHTS and CDR2 YDEGEE. This CDR3 has 13 residues. Trimming removed 3 bases at V and 8 bases at J, with 11 bases between. The CDR3 spells CASSSGVIEKLFF. CDR3 in DNA: TGTGCCAGCAGCTCCGGGGTGATAGAAAAACTGTTTTTT.

For this clone: The sample carries other DNA sequences with the same CDR3. The chain recombines TRBV29-1 with TRBJ2-5, with no clear D. This CDR3 contains 11 residues. CDR1 is SQVTM, CDR2 ANQGSEA, per germline. V lost 4 bases to trimming and J lost 2 bases, with 5 bases between them. The CDR3 spells CSVGQQETQYF. As DNA, the CDR3 is TGCAGCGTTGGGCAACAAGAGACCCAGTACTTC.

The chain uses TRBV7-9 and TRBJ2-1; 9 positions agree with TRBD2. This CDR3 has 16 residues. After removal of 6 bases from V and 8 bases from J, the junction contained 14 bases not matched to a gene. CDR1 and CDR2 (germline): SEHNR, FQNEAQ (reference sequence). The CDR3 here is CASSHSGSGSEDEQFF. CDR3 DNA: TGTGCCAGCAGTCATAGCGGGAGCGGATCGGAGGATGAGCAGTTCTTC.

This clone was counted between two and nine times. The genes are TRBV6-6 and TRBJ2-7; possible D gene TRBD1, 6 bases. The CDR3 sequence is 14 residues long. V shed 5 bases and J shed 6 bases, with 17 bases lying between them. Germline V lookup: CDR1 MNHNY, CDR2 SVGAGI (reference sequence). As DNA, the CDR3 is TGTGCCAGCAGTCCAACAGGGATCGTGGGCGAGCAGTACTTC. The encoded protein is CASSPTGIVGEQYF.

The chain has TRBV9 and TRBJ2-1, with 7 bases that match TRBD2. With 3 bases clipped from V and 3 bases from J, the junction kept 9 bases outside the gene matches. The V gene's germline CDR1 is SGDLS and CDR2 YYNGEE. This CDR3 spans 16 amino acids. The CDR3 DNA is TGTGCCAGCAGCGCTCCCCGGGCTAGCGGCTACAATGAGCAGTTCTTC. Residues: CASSAPRASGYNEQFF.

This chain connects TRBV5-6 to TRBJ2-7; TRBD2 is a possible D gene (5 bases). V lost 0 bases, J lost 3 bases, and 13 bases lay in between. Per the germline V gene, CDR1 is SGHDT and CDR2 is YYEEEE. The CDR3 is made up of 15 amino acids. The CDR3 reads CASSLDGAGLYEQYF. CDR3 in DNA: TGTGCCAGCAGCTTGGACGGTGCGGGTCTCTACGAGCAGTACTTC.

In this sample, this clone turned up a few times. A single base separates this from a much larger clone, so it may be a read error. This specimen includes other DNA sequences encoding the same CDR3. The V gene is TRBV5-1, the J gene TRBJ2-5, with 13 positions matching TRBD2. V lost 4 bases and J lost 5; bases outside the gene matches: 11. Germline V gene lookup returns CDR1 SGHRS and CDR2 YFSETQ. This CDR3 is 17 amino acids long. Written as DNA, the CDR3 is TGCGCCAGCAGCCCGGGACTAGCGGGATTCTGGGGGGAGACCCAGTACTTC. Amino acids: CASSPGLAGFWGETQYF.

CDR3 in amino acids: CASSLGFRDEQFF. The CDR3 nucleotides are TGTGCCAGCAGCTTGGGCTTCCGAGATGAGCAGTTCTTC. This rearrangement joins TRBV5-6 to TRBJ2-1; D remains unclear. The CDR3 covers 13 residues. Deletions cut 0 bases from V and 8 bases from J, with 9 bases between. Germline CDR1 is SGHDT and CDR2 is YYEEEE.

The V and J genes are TRBV29-1 and TRBJ2-1; no clear D. The CDR3 is made up of 10 amino acids. Per the germline V gene, CDR1 is SQVTM and CDR2 is ANQGSEA. Trimming cost V 6 bases and J 6 bases, with 6 bases left between them. The DNA of the CDR3 is TGCAGCGTCAAGGGCAATGAGCAGTTCTTC. It codes for CSVKGNEQFF.

This sequence joins TRBV5-1 and TRBJ2-5, with a tentative D call TRBD2 (6 bases). V was pared by 1 base and J by 5 bases, with 15 bases between. Germline V gene sequence: CDR1 SGHRS, CDR2 YFSETQ. This CDR3 region has 15 residues. CDR3 sequence reads: CASSLWRERRETQYF. CDR3 DNA: TGCGCCAGCAGCTTGTGGCGGGAAAGGCGGGAGACCCAGTACTTC.

Note on this clone: This sequence may be a read error, since a much larger clone differs from it by one base. The rearrangement joins TRBV9 to TRBJ2-5, with a tentative D call TRBD1 (5 bases). The length of the CDR3 is 14 residues. Germline values: CDR1 SGDLS, CDR2 YYNGEE. In DNA, the CDR3 is TGTGCCCGCAGCCCCCAAGACAGTCAAGAGACCCAGTACTTC. It translates to CARSPQDSQETQYF.

V usage is TRBV6-5 and J usage is TRBJ1-3, with D uncertain. Germline V gene sequence: CDR1 MNHEY, CDR2 SVGAGI. The CDR3 totals 13 residues. V was pared by 7 bases and J by 2 bases, with 9 bases between. The CDR3 DNA sequence: TGTGCCAGCACCCTCAGGACTGGAAACACCATATATTTT. It codes for CASTLRTGNTIYF.

V gene TRBV11-1 combines with J gene TRBJ1-2, with TRBD1 identical over 7 bases. This CDR3 has 14 amino acids. V lost 0 bases, J lost 8 bases, and 6 bases stayed unmatched. Germline CDR1 reads SGHAT; CDR2 reads FQDESV (reference sequence). CDR3 sequence: CASSLAGGARGYTF. The CDR3 region has the DNA TGTGCCAGCAGCTTAGCAGGGGGCGCGAGAGGCTACACCTTC. Looking up the rest from reference TRBV11-1 and TRBJ1-2 gives the full variable domain: EAEVAQSPRYKITEKSQAVAFWCDPISGHATLYWYRQILGQGPELLVQFQDESVVDDSQLPKDRFSAERLKGVDSTLKIQPAELGDSAMYLCASSLAGGARGYTFGSGTRLTVV.

This clone was counted many times. Just one base apart from a much larger clone, this may be a read error. The sample has other DNA sequences that encode this CDR3 too. V usage is TRBV29-1 and J usage is TRBJ1-1; weak D call: TRBD1 (6 bases). The germline CDR1 and CDR2 sequences are SQVTM and ANQGSEA. The CDR3 contains 13 residues. DNA of the CDR3: TGCAGCGTCGGGACACTTCTGAACACTGAAGCTCTCTTT. Its protein is CSVGTLLNTEALF.

This clone was recorded at least ten times. The same CDR3 can be traced to other DNA sequences in this sample. The chain combines TRBV19 with TRBJ2-7; 9 bases line up with TRBD1. CDR3 length: 15 residues. The V gene end was trimmed by 6 bases and the J gene end by 3 bases; junction bases not matched to a gene: 9. The V gene's germline CDR1 is LNHDA and CDR2 SQIVND (reference sequence). This chain's CDR3 is CASSHGQGSFYEQYF. The CDR3 DNA follows: TGTGCCAGTAGCCATGGACAGGGGTCGTTCTACGAGCAGTACTTC.

This clone was recorded only once. A much larger clone differs by one base, so this may be a read error. The chain employs TRBV28 and TRBJ2-1; no reliable D call. Germline values: CDR1 MDHEN, CDR2 SYDVKM. Trimming removed 5 bases at V and 4 bases at J, with 12 bases between. The CDR3 length is 14 residues. CDR3 protein: CASSPPLGYNEQFF. In DNA, the CDR3 is TGTGCCAGCAGTCCCCCGCTAGGATACAATGAGCAGTTCTTC. The full variable domain, rest sourced from reference TRBV28 and TRBJ2-1, is DVKVTQSSRYLVKRTGEKVFLECVQDMDHENMFWYRQDPGLGLRLIYFSYDVKMKEKGDIPEGYSVSREKKERFSLILESASTNQTSMYLCASSPPLGYNEQFFGPGTRLTVL.

In its sample, this clone was seen a few times. The chain links TRBV15 to TRBJ1-5; no definite D call. CDR3 length: 13 residues. Germline CDR1 reads LNHNV; CDR2 reads YYDKDF (reference sequence). The V end lost 0 bases, the J end lost 9 bases, and 9 bases lay between the germline ends. The CDR3 loop reads CATSRDSRGPQHF. The CDR3 DNA reads as TGTGCCACCAGCAGAGATTCTCGGGGGCCCCAGCATTTT.

The chain uses TRBV6-5 and TRBJ2-1; 9 bases map to TRBD2. CDR1 is MNHEY and CDR2 is SVGAGI in the germline V gene. The CDR3 contains 14 residues. The junction had 2 bases not matched to a gene; V was cut back by 2 bases and J by 6 bases. In DNA form, the CDR3 reads TGTGCCAGCAGTTACGGACTAGCGCCCAATGAGCAGTTCTTC. It translates to CASSYGLAPNEQFF.

V gene TRBV25-1 combines with J gene TRBJ2-1; 12 nucleotides match TRBD2. Germline V CDR1 and CDR2: MGHDK, SYGVNS. The J segment lost 6 bases and the V segment lost 6 bases, leaving 0 bases of the junction unmatched. The CDR3 is made up of 13 amino acids. CDR3 in DNA: TGTGCCAGCAGACTAGCGGGGGGCAATGAGCAGTTCTTC. This sequence encodes CASRLAGGNEQFF.